These T cell receptor beta chains were read from a single sample in a study of breast tumors, draining lymph nodes, adjacent tissues. TCRdb used MiXCR to reprocess the multiplex PCR reads, holding one entry per CDR3 protein. The data contain approximately 230,000 distinct CDR3 sequences, 30% to 35% of them singletons. Sequenced: axillary lymph node tissue. Receptors were obtained from a female donor with breast cancer. Some clones in this sample may be carry-over from other donors' samples. The conserved cysteine and the conserved F or W are not part of the CDR3 here.

cdr3_length j_call v_call cdr3_aa
12 TRBJ1-5 TRBV5-1 ASSLGEGNQPQH
11 TRBJ2-3 TRBV19 ASSRLSTDTQY
11 TRBJ2-5 TRBV11-2 ASRYSGQETQY
13 TRBJ2-3 TRBV12-3/TRBV12-4 ASRNSGRNTDTQY
11 TRBJ1-1 TRBV6-4 ASSLDINTEAF
13 TRBJ2-1 TRBV14 ASSLWDRTYNEQF
11 TRBJ1-2 TRBV24-1 ATSDSLIDGYT
14 TRBJ1-4 TRBV13 ASSTGDRGGGEKLF
12 TRBJ2-1 TRBV5-6 ASSTTGGYNEQF
12 TRBJ1-2 TRBV11-2 ASSPSPEGAPYT
14 TRBJ2-2 TRBV2 ASSYGTSGRTGELF
13 TRBJ2-7 TRBV7-9 ASSGWDRGSYEQY
13 TRBJ2-5 TRBV7-9 ASSFRLARDETQY
13 TRBJ2-1 TRBV4-1 ASSQRDTLAAEQF
16 TRBJ2-7 TRBV7-3 ASSQTLPRERASYEQY
15 TRBJ2-3 TRBV7-3 ASSQEGLAGGQDTQY
18 TRBJ2-3 TRBV29-1 SVLPFLTSGGAGGTDTQY
14 TRBJ2-1 TRBV7-2 ASSLAVSGTHNEQF
13 TRBJ2-7 TRBV4-1 ASSQEGRGGAEQY
15 TRBJ2-2 TRBV19 ASSTRLAGGYTGELF
11 TRBJ2-7 TRBV12-3/TRBV12-4 ASSLALAYEQY
11 TRBJ1-2 TRBV6-2/TRBV6-3 ASSYGATYGYT
13 TRBJ2-1 TRBV9 ASSATSGKHNEQF
13 TRBJ2-5 TRBV20-1 SARDLSGLGETQY
11 TRBJ1-5 TRBV20-1 SALERGDQPQH
12 TRBJ2-7 TRBV20-1 SARGGRASYEQY
9 TRBJ2-1 TRBV10-3 AISYSWEQF
11 TRBJ2-7 TRBV30 AWSLGGNYEQY
9 TRBJ2-7 TRBV19 ASSNQLGQY
12 TRBJ2-2 TRBV19 ASRQGTNTGELF
13 TRBJ1-6 TRBV12-3/TRBV12-4 ASSFVAGGSSPLH
13 TRBJ2-5 TRBV9 ASSLGTGSQETQY
13 TRBJ1-2 TRBV5-1 ASSTPGDSRDGYT